The 12 T cell receptor beta chains given below trace back to one sample, sequenced in a study of blood T cells in healthy people across ages. Primed by a sample-barcoded 5' primer and a J-beta primer mix, a second PCR proceeded for 7 to 11 cycles. TCRdb re-analysed the 5' RACE reads in MiXCR, keeping a single row per CDR3 protein. The sample consists of 650,000 to 1,000,000 distinct CDR3 sequences, 30% to 45% of them appearing once. The specimen was blood. The receptors derive from a young man in good health.

The sample holds a few counts of this clonotype. The chain joins TRBV20-1 to TRBJ2-1; 7 bases are a match to TRBD2. The germline V gene has CDR1 DFQATT and CDR2 SNEGSKA (reference sequence). V was clipped by 5 bases and J by 6 bases; unmatched bases: 13. This CDR3 spans 15 amino acids. The CDR3 protein is CSAGGGLEVRNEQFF. The CDR3, as DNA: TGCAGTGCTGGTGGCGGACTAGAGGTTCGCAATGAGCAGTTCTTC.

J is TRBJ2-3 and V is TRBV7-2; D possibly corresponds to TRBD1 (6 bases). V was clipped by 5 bases and J by 7 bases, with 16 bases between them. Germline V lookup: CDR1 SGHTA, CDR2 FQGNSA. The CDR3 has 14 residues. CDR3 sequence (DNA): TGTGCCAGCAGCCCCAGCATAAGGGGGTATACGCAGTATTTT. Encoded protein: CASSPSIRGYTQYF. Supplemented by reference TRBV7-2 and TRBJ2-3, the full variable domain reads GAGVSQSPSNKVTEKGKDVELRCDPISGHTALYWYRQSLGQGLEFLIYFQGNSAPDKSGLPSDRFSAERTGGSVSTLTIQRTQQEDSAVYLCASSPSIRGYTQYFGPGTRLTVL.

This clonotype has just a few counts. The chain couples TRBV20-1 to TRBJ2-1, with TRBD1 as a possible D gene (6 bases). The germline V and J ends were trimmed by 2 bases and 1 base, with 9 bases remaining between them. CDR1 and CDR2 from the germline V gene are DFQATT and SNEGSKA (reference sequence). This CDR3 contains 14 residues. The CDR3 protein is CSARSQGSYNEQFF. The CDR3 nucleotides are TGCAGTGCTAGATCCCAGGGGTCCTACAATGAGCAGTTCTTC.

This clonotype was seen many times. The J gene is TRBJ1-2, the V gene TRBV5-1; no clear D gene. The V end was cut by 2 bases, the J end by 8 bases, with 19 bases between. Germline V gene lookup returns CDR1 SGHRS and CDR2 YFSETQ. CDR3 size: 15 residues. The CDR3: CASSLSFRGSSGYTF. The CDR3 DNA reads TGCGCCAGCAGCTTAAGTTTCCGGGGTAGTAGCGGCTACACCTTC.

Turning to this clonotype: One end of the junction fails to match germline, which may point to a read error. The gene calls are TRBV6-2 or TRBV6-3 and TRBJ1-1; a possible D gene is TRBD1 (5 bases). This CDR3 region has 15 residues. Germline assignment: CDR1 MNHEY and CDR2 SVGEGT. DNA of the CDR3: TGTGCCGGCAGCCACAGTGGGGGAATAACGGCTGAAGCTTTCTTT. It translates to CAGSHSGGITAEAFF.

This clonotype was found a few times. The V and J genes are TRBV7-9 and TRBJ1-2, with TRBD1 matching over 7 bases. The CDR3 length is 14 residues. J was trimmed by 6 bases and V by 5 bases; bases with no gene match: 9. Germline V CDR1 and CDR2: SEHNR, FQNEAQ (reference sequence). The CDR3 here is CASSPRTGDDGYTF. The CDR3 DNA is TGTGCCAGCAGCCCACGGACAGGCGATGATGGCTACACCTTC. Full variable domain (outside the CDR3, taken from reference TRBV7-9 and TRBJ1-2): DTGVSQNPRHKITKRGQNVTFRCDPISEHNRLYWYRQTLGQGPEFLTYFQNEAQLEKSRLLSDRFSAERPKGSFSTLEIQRTEQGDSAMYLCASSPRTGDDGYTFGSGTRLTVV.

This clonotype has a handful of counts. V and J are TRBV12-3 or TRBV12-4 and TRBJ2-3; D assignment may be TRBD1 or TRBD2 (6 bases each). The CDR3 is 13 residues long. Trimming removed 6 bases from V and 4 bases from J, with 11 bases in between. The CDR3 nucleotides are TGTGCCAGCAGGCTGGGGGGCCCAGATACGCAGTATTTT. This encodes CASRLGGPDTQYF.

The rearrangement uses TRBV12-3 or TRBV12-4 and TRBJ2-2; D is perhaps TRBD1 (5 bases). Trimming removed 4 bases at V and 4 bases at J, with 10 bases between. The CDR3 contains 14 residues. The CDR3 DNA sequence: TGTGCCAGCAGTTCAGGGTGGGGCACCGGGGAGCTGTTTTTT. It encodes CASSSGWGTGELFF.

The chain combines TRBV20-1 with TRBJ2-1, with D perhaps TRBD2 (6 bases). V dropped 3 bases and J dropped 10 bases, with 16 bases sitting between them. Germline CDR1 and CDR2: DFQATT and SNEGSKA (reference sequence). The CDR3 consists of 13 residues. CDR3 nucleotides: TGCAGTGCTAGCAGGGACTCCACCTACGAGCAGTTCTTC. Translating it yields CSASRDSTYEQFF.

About this clonotype: Sequence at one end of the junction differs from germline and may be a read error. The chain employs TRBV20-1 and TRBJ1-1; the D gene is possibly TRBD1 (6 bases). The CDR3 consists of 11 residues. Per germline, CDR1 DFQATT and CDR2 SNEGSKA (reference sequence). Here the CDR3 DNA reads TGCAGTGCCCGCCGGACAGCCGAAGTTTTCTTT. Amino acids: CSARRTAEVFF.

This clonotype was picked up a small number of times. This chain links TRBV5-6 with TRBJ2-1, with TRBD2 matching over 7 bases. Germline assignment: CDR1 SGHDT and CDR2 YYEEEE. The CDR3 is 17 amino acids. Trimming cost V 3 bases and J 0 bases; bases outside gene matches: 9. The CDR3 DNA is TGTGCCAGCAGCTCCCGTTTTCGCGGGGGCTCCTACAATGAGCAGTTCTTC. Its translation: CASSSRFRGGSYNEQFF.

The rearrangement joins TRBV20-1 to TRBJ2-3; possible D gene TRBD2, 6 bases. This CDR3 contains 14 residues. Germline V gene data show CDR1 as DFQATT and CDR2 as SNEGSKA (reference sequence). The V and J ends lost 6 bases and 0 bases respectively, with 13 bases between them. The CDR3, as DNA: TGCAGTGCGTGGGCGGGGCCTAGCACAGATACGCAGTATTTT. Translation gives CSAWAGPSTDTQYF.